This T cell receptor beta chain is drawn from a study of beta chain features in type 1 diabetes. Points from the study as a whole: The naive, central memory and Treg TCRB repertoires looked more alike in patients than they did in healthy donors. VDJ junctions from type 1 diabetes patients carried fewer insertions and larger deletions.

The study reverse transcribed the entire isolated RNA, so it sequenced expressed TCRB transcripts. Clones were read by immunoSEQ multiplex PCR, and TCRdb kept only the in-frame ones, dropping some. The sample includes around 430,000 clones, 30% of them seen just once. Concerning this clone itself: The antigen is undetermined.

The CDR3 runs to 13 residues. Germline V CDR1 and CDR2: GTSNPN, SVGIG (reference sequence). With 4 bases removed from V and 4 bases from J, the gap between germline ends came to 8 bases. This receptor was taken from a man aged 18 to 30 in good health. Material: naive CD4+ T cells from blood. This chain uses TRBV30 with TRBJ2-6; no reliable D call. The CDR3 sequence: CAWNVAGANVLTF. Written as DNA, the CDR3 is TGTGCCTGGAACGTGGCCGGGGCCAACGTCCTGACTTTC.